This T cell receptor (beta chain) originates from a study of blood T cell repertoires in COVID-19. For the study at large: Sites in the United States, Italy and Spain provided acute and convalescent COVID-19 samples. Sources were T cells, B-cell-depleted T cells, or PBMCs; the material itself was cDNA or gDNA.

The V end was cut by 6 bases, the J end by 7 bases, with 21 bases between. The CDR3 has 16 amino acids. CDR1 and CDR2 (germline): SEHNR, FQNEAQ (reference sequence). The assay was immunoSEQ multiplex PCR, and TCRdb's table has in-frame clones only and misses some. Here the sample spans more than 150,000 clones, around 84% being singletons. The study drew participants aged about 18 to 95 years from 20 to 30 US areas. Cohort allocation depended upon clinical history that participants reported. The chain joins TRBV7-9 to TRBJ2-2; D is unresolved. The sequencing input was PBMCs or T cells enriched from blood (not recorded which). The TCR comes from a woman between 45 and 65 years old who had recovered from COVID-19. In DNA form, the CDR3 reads TGTGCCAGCAGAAAAGACCGACTTAACCTTAGCGGGGAGCTGTTTTTT. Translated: CASRKDRLNLSGELFF. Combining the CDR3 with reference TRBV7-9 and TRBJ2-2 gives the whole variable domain DTGVSQNPRHKITKRGQNVTFRCDPISEHNRLYWYRQTLGQGPEFLTYFQNEAQLEKSRLLSDRFSAERPKGSFSTLEIQRTEQGDSAMYLCASRKDRLNLSGELFFGEGSRLTVL.